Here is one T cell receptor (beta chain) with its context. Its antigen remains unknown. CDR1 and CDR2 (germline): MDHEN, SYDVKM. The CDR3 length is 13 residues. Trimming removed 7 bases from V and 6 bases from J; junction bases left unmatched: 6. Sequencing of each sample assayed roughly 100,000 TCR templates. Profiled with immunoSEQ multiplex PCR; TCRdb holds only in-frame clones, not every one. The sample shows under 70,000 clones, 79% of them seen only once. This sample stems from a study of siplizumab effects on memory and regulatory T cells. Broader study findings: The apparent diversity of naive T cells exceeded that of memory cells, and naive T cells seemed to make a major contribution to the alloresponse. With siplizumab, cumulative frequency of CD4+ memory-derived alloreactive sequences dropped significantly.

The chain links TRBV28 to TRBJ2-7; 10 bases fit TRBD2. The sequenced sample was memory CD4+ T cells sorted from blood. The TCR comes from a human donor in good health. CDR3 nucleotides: TGTGCCAGCACCTTAGCGGGGGGTTTCGAGCAGTACTTC. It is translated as CASTLAGGFEQYF.